This TCR beta chain appears in the sequencing data of a study of T cell responses to AZD1222 COVID-19 vaccine. Study-wide points: Repertoires were obtained solely post-peak T cell response. Clonal diversity may have been underestimated in mostly white British donors. Spike-specific TCR depth and breadth grew after two AZD1222 doses. Nearly half of spike-specific TCRs reportedly go after variant regions that carry no mutations.

V dropped 6 bases and J dropped 2 bases, with 5 bases sitting between them. CDR1 and CDR2 from the germline V gene are MNHGY and SAAAGT. The CDR3 contains 11 residues. Points on this clone: Its target is unknown.

Repertoires were generated with immunoSEQ multiplex PCR, while TCRdb's copy carries only in-frame clones and drops some. The profile covers about 83,000 clones, with 75% to 90% appearing a single time and about 28% taken by the ten largest. The chain uses TRBV6-8 and TRBJ2-7; D not certain. The clonotype was recovered from an adult in good health. Sample: peripheral blood, taken on day 0 of AZD1222 vaccination. DNA of the CDR3: TGTGCCAGCAGCCCCCCCTACGAGCAGTACTTC. Residues: CASSPPYEQYF.